The subject of this entry is one T cell receptor beta chain. Its antigen is unidentified. The data were taken from a study of cytomegalovirus exposure and HLA in healthy donors. Findings of the study overall: There were some public TCRs occurring in many donors, but most TCR sequences were rare.

The method was immunoSEQ multiplex PCR; TCRdb's version includes in-frame clones alone and lacks a portion of them. The sample holds over 65,000 clones, less than 95% seen once. This clonotype was sampled from a woman aged 18-35 years in good health and CMV-seropositive. Sequencing used PBMCs.

The CDR3 protein is CASSHPYEQYF. CDR3 DNA sequence: TGTGCCAGCAGTCATCCCTACGAGCAGTACTTC. The chain joins TRBV7-9 to TRBJ2-7; D unresolved. V lost 6 bases and J lost 2, with 5 bases in between. The CDR3 contains 11 residues. CDR1 and CDR2 from the germline V gene are SEHNR and FQNEAQ (reference sequence).